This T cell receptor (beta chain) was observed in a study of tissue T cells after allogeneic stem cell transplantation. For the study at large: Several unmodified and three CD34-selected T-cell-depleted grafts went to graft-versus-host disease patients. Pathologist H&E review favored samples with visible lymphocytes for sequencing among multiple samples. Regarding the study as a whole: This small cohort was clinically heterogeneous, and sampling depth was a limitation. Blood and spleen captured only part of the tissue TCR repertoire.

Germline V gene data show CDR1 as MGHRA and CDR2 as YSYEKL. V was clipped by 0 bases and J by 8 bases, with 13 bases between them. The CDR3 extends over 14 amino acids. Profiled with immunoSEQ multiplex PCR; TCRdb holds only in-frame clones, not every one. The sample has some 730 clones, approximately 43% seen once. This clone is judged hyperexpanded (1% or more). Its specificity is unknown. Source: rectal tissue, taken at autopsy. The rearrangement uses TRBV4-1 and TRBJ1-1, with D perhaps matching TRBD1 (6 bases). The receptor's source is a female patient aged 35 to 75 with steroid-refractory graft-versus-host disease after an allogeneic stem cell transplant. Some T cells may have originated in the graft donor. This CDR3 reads CASSQDLGAGEAFF. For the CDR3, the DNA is TGCGCCAGCAGCCAAGATCTGGGGGCAGGGGAAGCTTTCTTT.